The 12 T cell receptor beta chains below come from one sample, sequenced in a study of T-cell memory formation after mild COVID-19. One entry per CDR3 protein, called by TCRdb with MiXCR from the 5' RACE reads. This sample yields about 290,000 distinct CDR3 sequences, of which around 15% are seen a single time; around a fifth belongs to the top ten. The sequenced sample consisted of PBMCs or a T cell subset sorted from them (not recorded which). The receptors were gathered from a man younger than 35 who had mild COVID-19 (a few samples of this study predate the infection). Cell type and time point are not known.

J is TRBJ2-5 and V is TRBV20-1, with D perhaps matching TRBD1 (6 bases). CDR3 length: 11 residues. Germline V gene data show CDR1 as DFQATT and CDR2 as SNEGSKA (reference sequence). This chain's CDR3 is CRAQGQETQYF. CDR3 DNA: TGCAGGGCCCAGGGGCAAGAGACCCAGTACTTC.

Comment on this clonotype: Being one base from a much bigger clone, this may be a read error. This chain joins TRBV12-3 or TRBV12-4 and TRBJ1-2; no clear D. This CDR3 region has 12 residues. The V gene lost 4 bases and the J gene lost 7 bases, with 10 bases spanning the gap. As DNA, the CDR3 is TGTGCCAGCAGTTCCAGGATTGCTGGCTACACCTTC. Its translation: CASSSRIAGYTF.

This chain links TRBV6-5 with TRBJ1-2; TRBD1 is a possible D gene (6 bases). The germline gives CDR1 MNHEY, CDR2 SVGAGI. The V end was cut by 2 bases, the J end by 9 bases, with 22 bases between. CDR3 length: 16 amino acids. CDR3 coding DNA: TGTGCCAGCAGTTACGGATCGGCAGGGGCTACTTCAAGCTACACCTTC. Its protein is CASSYGSAGATSSYTF.

V usage is TRBV5-1 and J usage is TRBJ2-3; D unresolved. Germline CDR1 SGHRS, CDR2 YFSETQ. This CDR3 contains 14 residues. V lost 1 base to trimming and J lost 0 bases, with 6 bases between them. This chain's CDR3 is CASSLWSSTDTQYF. As DNA, the CDR3 is TGCGCCAGCAGCTTGTGGTCCAGCACAGATACGCAGTATTTT.

V is TRBV6-2 or TRBV6-3 and J is TRBJ1-2, with D possibly matching TRBD1 (6 bases). Trimming pared 6 bases from V and 0 bases from J, leaving 14 bases between. This CDR3 contains 15 residues. Germline V gene sequence: CDR1 MNHEY, CDR2 SVGEGT. The DNA of the CDR3 is TGTGCCAGCAGGGACAGTGGAAGGACTAACTATGGCTACACCTTC. The encoded protein is CASRDSGRTNYGYTF.

This clonotype was detected a few times. Relative to the germline gene, one junction end is altered; a read error may explain this. The chain is built from TRBV7-2 and TRBJ2-7, with 8 bases aligning to TRBD2. The CDR3 consists of 13 residues. Looked up from germline, CDR1 is SGHTA and CDR2 is FQGNSA. The CDR3 bases are TGTGCCAGCAGCTTCTATAGGTCGGGGGGGCCCGAATTC. Translating gives CASSFYRSGGPEF.

This sequence joins TRBV12-3 or TRBV12-4 and TRBJ2-7; 10 bases match TRBD1. The CDR3 sequence is 15 residues long. V dropped 8 bases and J dropped 0; count of bases not matched to a gene: 7. The CDR3 is CASGPRDRGSYEQYF. In nucleotides, the CDR3 is TGTGCCAGCGGGCCCCGGGACAGGGGCTCCTACGAGCAGTACTTC.

This clonotype was detected only a few times. This rearrangement joins TRBV20-1 to TRBJ2-3; D gene ambiguous. The V and J ends lost 4 bases and 0 bases respectively, with 8 bases between them. Per the germline V gene, CDR1 is DFQATT and CDR2 is SNEGSKA (reference sequence). CDR3 length: 13 amino acids. CDR3 amino acids: CSANRKSTDTQYF. The CDR3 DNA is TGCAGTGCTAATAGGAAGAGCACAGATACGCAGTATTTT.

This clonotype came up many times. The chain uses TRBV19 and TRBJ1-1; unclear D gene. This CDR3 has 13 amino acids. Germline V gene lookup returns CDR1 LNHDA and CDR2 SQIVND (reference sequence). CDR3 nucleotide sequence: TGTGGCTCTACCTTCCGGTTGAACACTGAAGCTTTCTTT. It yields the protein CGSTFRLNTEAFF. Combining the CDR3 with reference TRBV19 and TRBJ1-1 gives the whole variable domain DGGITQSPKYLFRKEGQNVTLSCEQNLNHDAMYWYRQDPGQGLRLIYYSQIVNDFQKGDIAEGYSVSREKKESFPLTVTSAQKNPTAFYLCGSTFRLNTEAFFGQGTRLTVV.

The chain links TRBV5-1 to TRBJ2-3, with TRBD2 matching over 12 bases. The CDR3 covers 17 residues. Looked up from germline, CDR1 is SGHRS and CDR2 is YFSETQ. Trimming took 9 bases from V and 5 from J; bases not matched to a gene: 16. CDR3 region: CATSLSASGGAQDTQYF. CDR3 bases: TGCGCCACCTCTTTATCTGCTAGCGGGGGGGCCCAAGATACGCAGTATTTT.

CDR3 sequence reads: CASRPPSGRRTEAFF. The CDR3 region has the DNA TGTGCCAGCAGGCCGCCATCAGGGAGGAGGACTGAAGCTTTCTTT. The chain employs TRBV6-5 and TRBJ1-1; D may be TRBD1 (5 bases). The germline V and J ends were trimmed by 6 bases and 5 bases, with 19 bases remaining between them. Germline V gene lookup returns CDR1 MNHEY and CDR2 SVGAGI. This CDR3 has 15 amino acids.

This clonotype was counted only a few times. The V and J genes are TRBV19 and TRBJ2-5; D is unclear. The CDR3 is 15 amino acids. V shed 1 base and J shed 3 bases, with 12 bases lying between them. The germline V gene has CDR1 LNHDA and CDR2 SQIVND (reference sequence). CDR3 bases: TGTGCCAGTAGTATAGGCCCGGCGTCAGAAGAGACCCAGTACTTC. As protein: CASSIGPASEETQYF. The whole variable domain, remainder taken from reference TRBV19 and TRBJ2-5, is DGGITQSPKYLFRKEGQNVTLSCEQNLNHDAMYWYRQDPGQGLRLIYYSQIVNDFQKGDIAEGYSVSREKKESFPLTVTSAQKNPTAFYLCASSIGPASEETQYFGPGTRLLVL.